Listed here are 13 T cell receptor beta chains from one sample, sequenced in a study of blood T cell repertoires in COVID-19. This table comes from immunoSEQ multiplex PCR, and its TCRdb copy is limited to in-frame clones, with some not included. The sample holds around 260,000 clones, more than 65% seen once. The sequencing input was peripheral blood. These TCRs come from a person between 65 and 79 years old with COVID-19, enrolled during active disease.

The rearrangement links TRBV4-2 to TRBJ1-5; D call uncertain. V was pared by 2 bases and J by 6 bases, with 11 bases between. The CDR3 contains 14 residues. Germline V lookup: CDR1 LGHNA, CDR2 YNFKEQ. CDR3 amino acids: CASSQPGKAQPQHF. The DNA for the CDR3 is TGTGCCAGCAGCCAACCGGGAAAGGCTCAGCCCCAGCATTTT.

J is TRBJ2-5 and V is TRBV28, with D maybe TRBD2 (7 bases). The CDR3 has 15 residues. The germline V gene has CDR1 MDHEN and CDR2 SYDVKM. The V gene lost 10 bases and the J gene lost 4 bases, with 22 bases spanning the gap. CDR3 DNA sequence: TGTGCCACTAGGGGGGGGTCCAAAGGTCGAGAGACCCAGTACTTC. It codes for CATRGGSKGRETQYF.

The sample holds a few counts of this clone. V gene TRBV7-8 combines with J gene TRBJ1-3; possible D gene TRBD1, 5 bases. From germline, CDR1 is SGHVS and CDR2 FQNEAQ. Deletions cut 6 bases from V and 0 bases from J, with 15 bases between. The CDR3 extends over 16 amino acids. The CDR3 loop is CASSQATAFSGNTIYF. The DNA of the CDR3 is TGTGCCAGCAGTCAGGCGACAGCCTTCTCTGGAAACACCATATATTTT.

The V call is TRBV6-5, the J call TRBJ2-7; D might be TRBD1 (6 bases). The CDR3 runs to 16 residues. The germline CDR1 and CDR2 sequences are MNHEY and SVGAGI. Trimming pared 4 bases from V and 2 bases from J, leaving 18 bases between. CDR3 loop: CASSWGLGGTTYEQYF. The CDR3 region has the DNA TGTGCCAGCAGTTGGGGGCTGGGTGGGACCACCTACGAGCAGTACTTC.

The rearrangement uses TRBV11-2 and TRBJ1-4; a weak D match, TRBD1 (6 bases). V lost 1 base, J lost 5 bases, and 14 bases lay in between. The CDR3 sequence is 16 residues long. Looked up from germline, CDR1 is SGHAT and CDR2 is FQNNGV. As DNA, the CDR3 is TGTGCCAGCAGCTTAGCAATGGGGACACCGAATGAAAAACTGTTTTTT. It specifies CASSLAMGTPNEKLFF.

The chain has TRBV4-3 and TRBJ2-3, with no clear D. V dropped 1 base and J dropped 4 bases, with 12 bases sitting between them. The CDR3 loop spans 15 amino acids. CDR1 is LGHNA and CDR2 is YSLEER in the germline V gene. CDR3 residues: CASSQAGLVADTQYF. The CDR3 coding sequence is TGCGCCAGCAGCCAAGCGGGTCTAGTAGCAGATACGCAGTATTTT.

In the case of this clone: The junction departs from the called germline gene at one end, perhaps through a read error. The rearrangement joins TRBV6-2 or TRBV6-3 to TRBJ2-2; 7 bases fit TRBD1. CDR1 and CDR2 (germline): MNHEY, SVGEGT. The CDR3 extends over 13 amino acids. The CDR3: CASSRIGQANLIF. The CDR3 region has the DNA TGTGCCAGCAGCCGGATCGGACAGGCCAACCTAATCTTT.

A few counts support this clone. This chain uses TRBV5-5 with TRBJ2-6; maybe TRBD2 (5 bases). V lost 4 bases to trimming and J lost 4 bases, with 9 bases between them. The CDR3 runs to 14 residues. The germline gives CDR1 SGHKS, CDR2 YYEKEE (reference sequence). CDR3 protein: CASSREPGANVLTF. CDR3 DNA sequence: TGTGCCAGCAGCAGGGAGCCCGGGGCCAACGTCCTGACTTTC. Supplemented by reference TRBV5-5 and TRBJ2-6, the full variable domain reads DAGVTQSPTHLIKTRGQQVTLRCSPISGHKSVSWYQQVLGQGPQFIFQYYEKEERGRGNFPDRFSARQFPNYSSELNVNALLLGDSALYLCASSREPGANVLTFGAGSRLTVL.

The sample holds one count of this clone. V is TRBV5-4 and J is TRBJ2-6; no reliable D call. The CDR3 is 16 amino acids. CDR1 is SGHNT and CDR2 is YYREEE in the germline V gene (reference sequence). Trimming took off 4 bases at V and 4 bases at J, with 15 bases between the two ends. CDR3 in DNA: TGTGCCAGCAGCGTGACATCCACTGCAGGGGCCAACGTCCTGACTTTC. Protein sequence: CASSVTSTAGANVLTF. Using reference TRBV5-4 and TRBJ2-6 for the parts outside the CDR3, the full variable domain is ETGVTQSPTHLIKTRGQQVTLRCSSQSGHNTVSWYQQALGQGPQFIFQYYREEENGRGNFPPRFSGLQFPNYSSELNVNALELDDSALYLCASSVTSTAGANVLTFGAGSRLTVL.

The chain employs TRBV11-2 and TRBJ1-1; D uncertain. The CDR3 spans 14 residues. Germline values: CDR1 SGHAT, CDR2 FQNNGV. Between the trimmed V and J ends, which lost 6 bases and 1 base, there was a span of 12 bases. Here the CDR3 DNA reads TGTGCCAGCAGTTCCCGTTTCGGGAACACTGAAGCTTTCTTT. It specifies CASSSRFGNTEAFF.

Comment on this clone: Sequence at one end of the junction differs from germline and may be a read error. V usage is TRBV28 and J usage is TRBJ2-6; 8 bases are shared with TRBD1. CDR1 and CDR2 from the germline V gene are MDHEN and SYDVKM. The CDR3 extends over 18 amino acids. The CDR3 reads CASSIWTRGLPGANVLTF. The CDR3, as DNA: TGTGCCAGCAGTATATGGACCAGGGGGCTCCCTGGGGCCAACGTCCTGACTTTC.

This clone has a handful of counts. The V call is TRBV19, the J call TRBJ1-4, with 10 nucleotides matching TRBD1. The CDR3 has 16 residues. The germline CDR1 and CDR2 sequences are LNHDA and SQIVND (reference sequence). V was pared by 6 bases and J by 6 bases, with 10 bases of the junction left unmatched. The CDR3 loop is CASSPLGQGTDEKLFF. Here the CDR3 DNA reads TGTGCCAGTAGCCCATTGGGACAGGGGACGGATGAAAAACTGTTTTTT.

This chain links TRBV4-3 with TRBJ1-1; D is unclear. The CDR3 runs 19 residues. Germline loops: CDR1 LGHNA, CDR2 YSLEER. V lost 1 base and J 0 bases, leaving 21 bases between the germline ends. In DNA, the CDR3 is TGCGCCAGCAGCCAAGGTATTTCTTTTGTGACAAAGATGAACACTGAAGCTTTCTTT. This sequence encodes CASSQGISFVTKMNTEAFF.